Sequencing of this TCR beta chain was carried out in a study of CD8+ T cells in alopecia areata. Across the study: Treatment ran 6 to 18 months, with 6 months of follow-up afterward. Among treated patients, severity was scored by affected scalp area percentage.

Study-level results: On tofacitinib, scalp and blood still held many of the expanded lesional clones.

This clone was observed a few times. Its antigen is not known. Treatment meaning: oral pan-JAK inhibitor, 5-10 mg twice daily. Peripheral blood and lesional scalp punch biopsies were taken from alopecia areata patients. Sequencing relied on a cDNA template that was reverse transcribed from extracted RNA. Produced via immunoSEQ multiplex PCR; TCRdb's table is partial and in-frame only. The profile shows roughly 64,000 clones, approximately 44% of them singletons. The starting material was CD8+ T cells sorted from blood, obtained around week 37, from a patient treated with tofacitinib. The TCR was taken from a human donor with alopecia areata.

As DNA, the CDR3 is TGTGCCAGCAGGGGACTCACGTACGAGCAGTACTTC. Encoded protein: CASRGLTYEQYF. The V and J genes are TRBV27 and TRBJ2-7; TRBD2 might be the D (6 bases). Trimming shortened V by 6 bases and J by 4 bases, and 10 bases separated the two germline ends. This CDR3 comprises 12 residues. CDR1 and CDR2 (germline): MNHEY, SMNVEV (reference sequence).